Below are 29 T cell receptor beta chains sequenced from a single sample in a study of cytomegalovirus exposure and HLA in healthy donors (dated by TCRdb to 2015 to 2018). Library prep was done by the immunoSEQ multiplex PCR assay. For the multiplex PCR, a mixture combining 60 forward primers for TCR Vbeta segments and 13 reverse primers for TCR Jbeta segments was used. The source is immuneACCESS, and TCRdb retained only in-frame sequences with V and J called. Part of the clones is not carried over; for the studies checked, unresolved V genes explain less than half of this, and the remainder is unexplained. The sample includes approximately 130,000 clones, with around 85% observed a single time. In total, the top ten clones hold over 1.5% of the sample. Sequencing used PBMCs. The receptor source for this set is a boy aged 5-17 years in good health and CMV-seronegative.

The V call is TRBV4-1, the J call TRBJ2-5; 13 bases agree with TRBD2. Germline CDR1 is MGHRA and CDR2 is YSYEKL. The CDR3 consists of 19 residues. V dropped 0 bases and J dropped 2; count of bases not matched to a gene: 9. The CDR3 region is CASSQERGTSGTRQETQYF. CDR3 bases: TGCGCCAGCAGCCAAGAACGGGGGACTAGCGGGACCCGACAAGAGACCCAGTACTTC.

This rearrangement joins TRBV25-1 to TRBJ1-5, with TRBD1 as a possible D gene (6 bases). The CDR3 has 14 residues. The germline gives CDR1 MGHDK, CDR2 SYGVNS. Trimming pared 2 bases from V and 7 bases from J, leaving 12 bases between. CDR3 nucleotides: TGTGCCAGCAGTGAAGGGGGCAGACACCAGCCCCAGCATTTT. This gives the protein CASSEGGRHQPQHF.

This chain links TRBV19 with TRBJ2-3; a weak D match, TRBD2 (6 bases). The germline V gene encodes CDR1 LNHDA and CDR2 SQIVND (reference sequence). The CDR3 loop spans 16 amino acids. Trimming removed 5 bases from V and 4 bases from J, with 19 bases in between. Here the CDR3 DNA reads TGTGCCAGTAGTTACCGGGACTCCAAAGGCGCAGATACGCAGTATTTT. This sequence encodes CASSYRDSKGADTQYF.

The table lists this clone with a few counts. Here the CDR3 DNA reads TGTGCCAGCAGGGATCCGTACAGGGGGGGCTACGAGCAGTACTTC. Its translation: CASRDPYRGGYEQYF. The gene calls are TRBV2 and TRBJ2-7, with D maybe TRBD1 (8 bases). The CDR3 is 15 amino acids. V lost 6 bases and J lost 3, with 18 bases in between. Germline V lookup: CDR1 SNHLY, CDR2 FYNNEI.

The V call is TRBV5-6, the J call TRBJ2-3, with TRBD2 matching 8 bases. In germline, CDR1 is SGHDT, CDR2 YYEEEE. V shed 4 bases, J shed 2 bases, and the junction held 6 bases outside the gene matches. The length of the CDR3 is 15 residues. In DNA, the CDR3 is TGTGCCAGCAGCCCCGGACTAGCCTTCACAGATACGCAGTATTTT. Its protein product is CASSPGLAFTDTQYF.

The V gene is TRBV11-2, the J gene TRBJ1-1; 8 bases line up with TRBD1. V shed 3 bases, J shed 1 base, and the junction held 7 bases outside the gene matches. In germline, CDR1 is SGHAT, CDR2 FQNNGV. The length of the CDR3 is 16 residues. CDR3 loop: CASSFGQGMRNTEAFF. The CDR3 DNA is TGTGCCAGCAGCTTCGGACAGGGTATGAGGAACACTGAAGCTTTCTTT.

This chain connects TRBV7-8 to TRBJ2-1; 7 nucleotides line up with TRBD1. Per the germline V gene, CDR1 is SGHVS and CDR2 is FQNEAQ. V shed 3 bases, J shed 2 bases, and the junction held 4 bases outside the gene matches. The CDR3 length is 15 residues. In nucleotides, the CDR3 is TGTGCCAGCAGCTTCGACAGGGCCGCCTACAATGAGCAGTTCTTC. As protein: CASSFDRAAYNEQFF.

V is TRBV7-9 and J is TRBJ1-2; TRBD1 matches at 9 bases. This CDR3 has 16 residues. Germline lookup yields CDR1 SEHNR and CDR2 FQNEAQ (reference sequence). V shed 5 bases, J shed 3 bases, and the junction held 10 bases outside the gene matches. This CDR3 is CASSTPGQGTDYGYTF. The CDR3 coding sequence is TGTGCCAGCAGCACCCCGGGACAGGGAACGGACTATGGCTACACCTTC.

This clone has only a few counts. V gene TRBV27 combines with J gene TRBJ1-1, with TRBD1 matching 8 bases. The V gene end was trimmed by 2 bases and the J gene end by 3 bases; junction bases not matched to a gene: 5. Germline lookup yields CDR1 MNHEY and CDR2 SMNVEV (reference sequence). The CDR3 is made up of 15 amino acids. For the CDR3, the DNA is TGTGCCAGCAGTTTAGGGCAGGGGGCTGACACTGAAGCTTTCTTT. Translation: CASSLGQGADTEAFF.

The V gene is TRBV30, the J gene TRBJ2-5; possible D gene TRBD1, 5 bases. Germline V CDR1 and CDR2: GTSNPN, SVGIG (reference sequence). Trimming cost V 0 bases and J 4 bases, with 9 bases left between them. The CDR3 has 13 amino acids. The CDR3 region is CAWSVSGLETQYF. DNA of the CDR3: TGTGCCTGGAGTGTATCAGGGCTAGAGACCCAGTACTTC.

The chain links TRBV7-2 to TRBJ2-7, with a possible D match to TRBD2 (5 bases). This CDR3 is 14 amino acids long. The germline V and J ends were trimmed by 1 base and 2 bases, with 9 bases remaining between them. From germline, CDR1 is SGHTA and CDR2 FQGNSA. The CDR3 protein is CASSLVEGPYEQYF. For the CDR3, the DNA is TGTGCCAGCAGCTTAGTCGAGGGTCCCTACGAGCAGTACTTC.

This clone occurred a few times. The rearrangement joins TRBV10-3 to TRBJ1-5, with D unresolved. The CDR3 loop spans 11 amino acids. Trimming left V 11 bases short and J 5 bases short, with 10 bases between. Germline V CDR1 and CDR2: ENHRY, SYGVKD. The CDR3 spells CAGDGHQPQHF. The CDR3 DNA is TGTGCCGGCGATGGGCATCAGCCCCAGCATTTT.

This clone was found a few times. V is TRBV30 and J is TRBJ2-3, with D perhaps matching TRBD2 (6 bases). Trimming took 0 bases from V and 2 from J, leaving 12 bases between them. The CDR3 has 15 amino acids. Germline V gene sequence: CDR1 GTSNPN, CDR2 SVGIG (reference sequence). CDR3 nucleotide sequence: TGTGCCTGGAGTGTCTCGGGACTTCCCACAGATACGCAGTATTTT. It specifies CAWSVSGLPTDTQYF.

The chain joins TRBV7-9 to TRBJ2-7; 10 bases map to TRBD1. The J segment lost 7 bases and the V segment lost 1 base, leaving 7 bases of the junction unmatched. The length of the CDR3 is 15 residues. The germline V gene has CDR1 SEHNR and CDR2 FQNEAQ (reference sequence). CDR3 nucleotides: TGTGCCAGCAGCTTAGAAGGGACAGGGGCAGTTGAGCAGTACTTC. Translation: CASSLEGTGAVEQYF.

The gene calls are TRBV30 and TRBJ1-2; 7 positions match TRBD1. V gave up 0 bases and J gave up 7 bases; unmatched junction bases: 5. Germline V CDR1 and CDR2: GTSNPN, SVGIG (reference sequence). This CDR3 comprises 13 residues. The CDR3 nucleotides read TGTGCCTGGAGTGTACAGGGGTTTGGTGGCTACACCTTC. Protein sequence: CAWSVQGFGGYTF.

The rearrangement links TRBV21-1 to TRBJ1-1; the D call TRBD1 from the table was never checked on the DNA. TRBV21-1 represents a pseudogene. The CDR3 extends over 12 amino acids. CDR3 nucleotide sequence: TGTGCCAGCGAGGATAAAGGGGTGAGAGCTTTCTTT. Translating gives CASEDKGVRAFF.

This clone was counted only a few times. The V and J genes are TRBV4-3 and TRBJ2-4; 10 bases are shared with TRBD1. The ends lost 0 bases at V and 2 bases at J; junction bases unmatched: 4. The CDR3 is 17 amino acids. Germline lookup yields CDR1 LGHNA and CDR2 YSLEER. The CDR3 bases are TGCGCCAGCAGCCAAGAAGGACAGGGGGGGACCAAAAACATTCAGTACTTC. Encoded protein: CASSQEGQGGTKNIQYF.

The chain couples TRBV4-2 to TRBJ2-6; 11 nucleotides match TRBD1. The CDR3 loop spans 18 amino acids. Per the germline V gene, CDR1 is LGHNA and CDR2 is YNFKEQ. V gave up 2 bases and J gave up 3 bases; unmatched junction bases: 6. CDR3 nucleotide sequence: TGTGCCAGCAGCCAACCTACGGGACAGGGGGGTGGGGCCAACGTCCTGACTTTC. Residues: CASSQPTGQGGGANVLTF.

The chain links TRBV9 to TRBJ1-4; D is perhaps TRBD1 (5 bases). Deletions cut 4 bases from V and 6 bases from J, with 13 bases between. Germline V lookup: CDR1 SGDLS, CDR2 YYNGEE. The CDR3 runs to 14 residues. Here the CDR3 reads CASSTGTGDEKLFF. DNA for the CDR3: TGTGCCAGCAGCACCGGGACGGGGGATGAAAAACTGTTTTTT.

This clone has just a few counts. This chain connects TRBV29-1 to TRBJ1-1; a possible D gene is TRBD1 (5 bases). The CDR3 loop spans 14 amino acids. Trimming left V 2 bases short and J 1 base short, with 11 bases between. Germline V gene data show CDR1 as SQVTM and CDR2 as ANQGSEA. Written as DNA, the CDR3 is TGCAGCGTTGAACTGCGGGGCGCGAACACTGAAGCTTTCTTT. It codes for CSVELRGANTEAFF.

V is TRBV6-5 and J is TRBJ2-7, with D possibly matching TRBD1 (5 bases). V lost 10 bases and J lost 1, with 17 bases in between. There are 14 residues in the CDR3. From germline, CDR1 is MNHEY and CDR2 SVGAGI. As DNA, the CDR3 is TGTGCCACCTCCCCGGCAGGGTGGTCCTACGAGCAGTACTTC. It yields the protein CATSPAGWSYEQYF.

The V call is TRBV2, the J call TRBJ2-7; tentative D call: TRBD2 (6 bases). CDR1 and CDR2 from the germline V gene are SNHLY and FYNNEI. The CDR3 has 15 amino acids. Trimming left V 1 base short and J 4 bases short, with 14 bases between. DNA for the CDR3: TGTGCCAGCAGTGAAGTAGGAAGGAGGGGATACGAGCAGTACTTC. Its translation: CASSEVGRRGYEQYF.

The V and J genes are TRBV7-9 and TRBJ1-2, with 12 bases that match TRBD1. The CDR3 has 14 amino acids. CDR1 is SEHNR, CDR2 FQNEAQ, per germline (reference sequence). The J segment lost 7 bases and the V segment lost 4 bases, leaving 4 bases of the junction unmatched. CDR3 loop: CASSWGQGALGYTF. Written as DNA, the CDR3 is TGTGCCAGCAGCTGGGGACAGGGGGCGCTTGGCTACACCTTC.

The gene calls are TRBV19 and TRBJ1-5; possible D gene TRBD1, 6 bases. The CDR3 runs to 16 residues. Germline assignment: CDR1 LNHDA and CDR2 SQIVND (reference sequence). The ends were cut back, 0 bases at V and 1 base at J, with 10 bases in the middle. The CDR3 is CASSIERGISNQPQHF. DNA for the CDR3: TGTGCCAGTAGTATAGAGAGGGGGATCAGCAATCAGCCCCAGCATTTT.

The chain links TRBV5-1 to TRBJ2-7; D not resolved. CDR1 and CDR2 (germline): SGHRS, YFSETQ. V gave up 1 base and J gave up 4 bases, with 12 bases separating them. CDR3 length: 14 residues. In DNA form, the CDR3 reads TGCGCCAGCAGCTTGACACCTTCTGAATACGAGCAGTACTTC. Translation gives CASSLTPSEYEQYF.

The CDR3 nucleotides are TGCGCCAGCAGCTTGGGATTTGCCCCAGGGGTGGATGGCTACACCTTC. Translated, it gives CASSLGFAPGVDGYTF. V usage is TRBV5-1 and J usage is TRBJ1-2, with a possible D match to TRBD1 (6 bases). Germline V CDR1 and CDR2: SGHRS, YFSETQ. Trimming cost V 0 bases and J 6 bases, with 18 bases left between them. This CDR3 has 16 amino acids. The whole variable domain, remainder taken from reference TRBV5-1 and TRBJ1-2, is KAGVTQTPRYLIKTRGQQVTLSCSPISGHRSVSWYQQTPGQGLQFLFEYFSETQRNKGNFPGRFSGRQFSNSRSEMNVSTLELGDSALYLCASSLGFAPGVDGYTFGSGTRLTVV.

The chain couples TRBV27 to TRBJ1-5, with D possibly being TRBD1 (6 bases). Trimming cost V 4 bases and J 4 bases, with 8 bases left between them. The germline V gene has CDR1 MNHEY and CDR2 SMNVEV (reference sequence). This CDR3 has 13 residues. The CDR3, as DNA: TGTGCCAGCAGTTGGGGGCTTAATCAGCCCCAGCATTTT. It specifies CASSWGLNQPQHF.

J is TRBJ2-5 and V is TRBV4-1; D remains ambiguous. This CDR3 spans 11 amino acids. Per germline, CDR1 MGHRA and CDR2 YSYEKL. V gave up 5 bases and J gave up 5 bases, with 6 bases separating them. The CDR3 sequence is CASSLRETQYF. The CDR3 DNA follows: TGCGCCAGCAGCTTACGGGAGACCCAGTACTTC.

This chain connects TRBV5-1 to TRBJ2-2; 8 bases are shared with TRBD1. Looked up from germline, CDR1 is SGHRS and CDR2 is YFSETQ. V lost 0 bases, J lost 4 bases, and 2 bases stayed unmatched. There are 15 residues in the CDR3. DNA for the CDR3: TGCGCCAGCAGCTTGGGGACAGGGCCCACCGGGGAGCTGTTTTTT. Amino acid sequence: CASSLGTGPTGELFF.